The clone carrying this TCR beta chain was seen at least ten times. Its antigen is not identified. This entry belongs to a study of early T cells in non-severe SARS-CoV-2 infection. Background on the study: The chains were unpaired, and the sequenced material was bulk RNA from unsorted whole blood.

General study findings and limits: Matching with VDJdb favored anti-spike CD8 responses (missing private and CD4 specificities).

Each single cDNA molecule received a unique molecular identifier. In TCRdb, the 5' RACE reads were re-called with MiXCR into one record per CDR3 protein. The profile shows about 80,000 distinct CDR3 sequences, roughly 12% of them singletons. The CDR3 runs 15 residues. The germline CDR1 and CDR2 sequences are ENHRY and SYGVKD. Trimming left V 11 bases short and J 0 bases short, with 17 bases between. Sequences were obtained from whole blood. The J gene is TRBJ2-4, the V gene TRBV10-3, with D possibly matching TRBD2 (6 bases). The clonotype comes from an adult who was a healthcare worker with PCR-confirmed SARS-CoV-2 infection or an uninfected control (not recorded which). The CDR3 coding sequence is TGTGCCGCCACCGGGACTGTGCTAGCCAAAAACATTCAGTACTTC. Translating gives CAATGTVLAKNIQYF.